The next 17 T cell receptor beta chains were all read from a single sample in a study of cytomegalovirus exposure and HLA in healthy donors. The primer mix had 60 Vbeta and 13 Jbeta primers. Data came from immunoSEQ multiplex PCR; TCRdb stores just in-frame clones and leaves some out. The table shows roughly 130,000 clones, with approximately 69% occurring only once. Sequencing was done on a sample of PBMCs. These receptors were obtained from a man in his forties or fifties in good health and CMV-seropositive.

The CDR3 protein is CASTPRPTPTNEKLFF. CDR3 coding DNA: TGTGCCAGTACTCCTAGGCCCACCCCAACTAATGAAAAACTGTTTTTT. The rearrangement uses TRBV19 and TRBJ1-4; D is unresolved. This CDR3 contains 16 residues. Between the trimmed V and J ends, which lost 7 bases and 0 bases, there was a span of 15 bases. Germline loops: CDR1 LNHDA, CDR2 SQIVND (reference sequence).

This clone was picked up a small number of times. The V call is TRBV28, the J call TRBJ1-2; D may be TRBD1 (5 bases). CDR1 and CDR2 from the germline V gene are MDHEN and SYDVKM. Trimming removed 10 bases from V and 4 bases from J, with 25 bases in between. The CDR3 has 16 amino acids. The CDR3 sequence: CATSGLGASSPYGYTF. In nucleotides, the CDR3 is TGTGCCACCTCTGGGTTAGGGGCTTCTTCTCCCTATGGCTACACCTTC.

The rearrangement uses TRBV27 and TRBJ2-3; 12 nucleotides agree with TRBD2. CDR3 length: 16 amino acids. The trim removed 7 bases at V and 7 bases at J, leaving 12 bases unmatched. CDR1 is MNHEY and CDR2 is SMNVEV in the germline V gene (reference sequence). The CDR3 is CASTPGRTSGKHTQYF. For the CDR3, the DNA is TGTGCCAGCACCCCTGGCCGGACTAGCGGGAAGCATACGCAGTATTTT.

This clone was counted a few times. The V gene is TRBV13, the J gene TRBJ2-6; no definite D call. With 5 bases removed from V and 3 bases from J, the gap between germline ends came to 5 bases. The germline gives CDR1 PRHDT, CDR2 FYEKMQ (reference sequence). This CDR3 has 13 residues. The CDR3 sequence is CASSRSGANVLTF. DNA for the CDR3: TGTGCCAGCAGCCGGAGTGGGGCCAACGTCCTGACTTTC.

The J gene is TRBJ2-7, the V gene TRBV5-4; 10 bases are a match to TRBD2. The CDR3 covers 16 residues. The trim removed 4 bases at V and 1 base at J, leaving 8 bases unmatched. Germline V gives CDR1 SGHNT, CDR2 YYREEE (reference sequence). The CDR3 region has the DNA TGTGCCAGCAGCCTCGGTAGCGGGGGGCCTTCCTACGAGCAGTACTTC. Its translation is CASSLGSGGPSYEQYF.

The V call is TRBV6-4, the J call TRBJ2-1; 8 bases are a match to TRBD2. The CDR3 has 13 residues. J lost 4 bases, V lost 5 bases, and 1 base had no gene match. Germline V gives CDR1 MRHNA, CDR2 SNTAGT. The CDR3 DNA sequence: TGTGCCAGCAGTAGCGGGAGTTACAATGAGCAGTTCTTC. Its protein is CASSSGSYNEQFF.

This chain links TRBV7-8 with TRBJ2-2; D gene unclear. The germline CDR1 and CDR2 sequences are SGHVS and FQNEAQ. The V end was cut by 7 bases, the J end by 9 bases, with 18 bases between. CDR3 length equals 14 residues. The CDR3 loop reads CASTQTVHQRELFF. For the CDR3, the DNA is TGTGCCAGCACCCAAACAGTCCACCAAAGGGAGCTGTTTTTT.

The chain employs TRBV7-9 and TRBJ2-7; 10 positions match TRBD1. CDR1 and CDR2 from the germline V gene are SEHNR and FQNEAQ (reference sequence). Trimming took 5 bases from V and 2 from J; bases not matched to a gene: 3. The CDR3 loop spans 14 amino acids. The CDR3 DNA reads as TGTGCCAGCAGCGCGGACAGGGGGACCTACGAGCAGTACTTC. Translating gives CASSADRGTYEQYF.

This clone was seen only a few times. At one of its ends the junction is not consistent with the germline gene, which may arise from a read error. The rearrangement joins TRBV19 to TRBJ1-2; a weak D match, TRBD1 (5 bases). The CDR3 is 13 amino acids. Germline V gene lookup returns CDR1 LNHDA and CDR2 SQIVND (reference sequence). DNA of the CDR3: TGTGCCAGTAGTATAGATCTATGGAGGGACCTTAACTTC. This codes for CASSIDLWRDLNF.

The J gene is TRBJ1-2, the V gene TRBV18; D is undetermined. The V and J ends lost 3 bases and 8 bases respectively, with 19 bases between them. The CDR3 contains 15 residues. Per germline, CDR1 KGHSH and CDR2 LQKENI. The CDR3 nucleotides read TGTGCCAGCTCACCCCCCCCGGAGAGGGCTAACGGCTACACCTTC. Translated, it gives CASSPPPERANGYTF.

The chain couples TRBV19 to TRBJ1-1; a weak D match, TRBD1 (6 bases). This CDR3 is built from 13 residues. Trimming shortened V by 10 bases and J by 0 bases, and 12 bases separated the two germline ends. In germline, CDR1 is LNHDA, CDR2 SQIVND (reference sequence). CDR3 in amino acids: CATQGQLNTEAFF. The CDR3 DNA reads as TGTGCCACCCAGGGACAATTGAACACTGAAGCTTTCTTT.

This sequence joins TRBV5-1 and TRBJ1-1; tentative D call: TRBD1 (5 bases). The V gene's germline CDR1 is SGHRS and CDR2 YFSETQ. V was cut by 4 bases and J by 4 bases, with 14 bases left in between. CDR3 length equals 14 residues. The CDR3 nucleotides are TGCGCCAGCAGCCGGGGGGTGGGGGTCACTGAAGCTTTCTTT. Protein product: CASSRGVGVTEAFF. Full variable domain (missing parts from reference TRBV5-1 and TRBJ1-1): KAGVTQTPRYLIKTRGQQVTLSCSPISGHRSVSWYQQTPGQGLQFLFEYFSETQRNKGNFPGRFSGRQFSNSRSEMNVSTLELGDSALYLCASSRGVGVTEAFFGQGTRLTVV.

This clone showed up just a few times. The chain is built from TRBV19 and TRBJ2-7; D might be TRBD1 (5 bases). CDR1 LNHDA and CDR2 SQIVND come from the germline V gene (reference sequence). This CDR3 is 13 amino acids long. Trimming removed 5 bases from V and 3 bases from J, with 11 bases in between. CDR3 DNA: TGTGCCAGTAGTTTGCCAGGGTACTACGAGCAGTACTTC. Protein sequence: CASSLPGYYEQYF.

The chain links TRBV5-8 to TRBJ2-7; TRBD1 agrees at 11 bases. This CDR3 has 15 residues. Germline CDR1 SGHTS, CDR2 YDEGEE. The V segment lost 5 bases and the J segment 3 bases; nucleotides outside the gene matches: 7. DNA for the CDR3: TGTGCCAGCAGGTCGGGACAGGGGGTATTCTACGAGCAGTACTTC. This encodes CASRSGQGVFYEQYF.

This clone was found a few times. J is TRBJ1-3 and V is TRBV15; the D gene is possibly TRBD1 (6 bases). CDR1 is LNHNV and CDR2 is YYDKDF in the germline V gene (reference sequence). The CDR3 extends over 16 amino acids. V was cut by 2 bases and J by 4 bases, with 15 bases left in between. The CDR3 loop reads CATSRTSGQFGNTIYF. The DNA for the CDR3 is TGTGCCACCAGCAGAACCTCCGGACAGTTCGGAAACACCATATATTTT.

CDR3 coding DNA: TGTGCCAGATACTACATCGGGTTCTCGGATACTGAAGCTTTCTTT. Its translation: CARYYIGFSDTEAFF. The chain joins TRBV2 to TRBJ1-1, with no clear D. The CDR3 is 15 residues long. Germline assignment: CDR1 SNHLY and CDR2 FYNNEI. Trimming stripped 9 bases from V and 5 bases from J, with 22 bases between.

V gene TRBV6-6 combines with J gene TRBJ1-1, with D maybe TRBD1 (5 bases). CDR1 is MNHNY and CDR2 is SVGAGI in the germline V gene (reference sequence). There are 12 residues in the CDR3. Trimming pared 6 bases from V and 3 bases from J, leaving 8 bases between. The CDR3 nucleotides are TGTGCCAGCAGATTACAGGACACTGAAGCTTTCTTT. It is translated as CASRLQDTEAFF.